The clone carrying this T cell receptor beta chain was detected ten times or more. Its antigen is not known. This entry comes from a study of neurological immune-mediated disorders. Study-wide results and caveats: The absence of any CDR3 amino acid sequence shared by expanded clones across subjects suggests that repertoires were private in all groups.

The CDR3 has 15 residues. Looked up from germline, CDR1 is MNHEY and CDR2 is SMNVEV (reference sequence). Trimming removed 1 base from V and 0 bases from J, with 4 bases in between. Unsorted libraries were generated from 2 million PBMCs held at -80 degrees C. cDNA synthesis was performed by 5'RACE with 10-nucleotide random UMIs. TCRdb recomputed calls from the 5' RACE reads with MiXCR, one row per CDR3 protein. Of roughly 80,000 distinct CDR3 sequences in the sample, about 9.5% were seen once. This receptor was identified in a man aged 50-59 years in good health. V and J are TRBV27 and TRBJ2-6; no reliable D call. Sequencing was done on a sample of PBMCs. The CDR3 here is CASSLFNSGANVLTF. DNA of the CDR3: TGTGCCAGCAGTTTATTTAACTCTGGGGCCAACGTCCTGACTTTC.